This T cell receptor (beta chain) was identified during a study of T cell responses to AZD1222 COVID-19 vaccine. Study-wide results and limits: Females outnumbered males among donors, who were mostly white British; clonal diversity was possibly underestimated.

Here immunoSEQ multiplex PCR was the method, and the copy in TCRdb shows in-frame clones only, minus some. The profile covers 120,000 to 150,000 clones, with roughly 88% appearing a single time and 1.9% taken by the ten largest. Only one count was recorded for this clone. Antigen unknown. V gave up 4 bases and J gave up 3 bases; unmatched junction bases: 4. Germline V gives CDR1 LGHNA, CDR2 YNFKEQ. The CDR3 contains 15 residues. The source material was peripheral blood, sampled 28 days after the second AZD1222 dose. The chain uses TRBV4-2 and TRBJ1-5; the match to TRBD1 covers 9 bases. This TCR derives from an adult who received the AZD1222 COVID-19 vaccine. CDR3 in amino acids: CASSPRTGDNQPQHF. Here the CDR3 DNA reads TGTGCCAGCAGCCCGCGGACAGGGGACAATCAGCCCCAGCATTTT.